This paragraph covers one T cell receptor beta chain sequence. The entry originates in a study of blood T cell repertoires in COVID-19. At the level of the study: Sites in the United States, Italy and Spain provided acute and convalescent COVID-19 samples. Nucleic acid was either cDNA or gDNA, and it came from T cells, B-cell-depleted T cells, or PBMCs.

Under the authors' procedure: Quantification of nucleated cells was approximated via reference gene primer amplification. This table comes from immunoSEQ multiplex PCR, and its TCRdb copy is limited to in-frame clones, with some not included. Clone size and the V and J calls come from that table; the DNA yielded D and trimming. Of more than 85,000 clones detected, approximately 80% appear once; the ten largest clones hold 25%. The germline V gene encodes CDR1 LNHNV and CDR2 YYDKDF (reference sequence). This CDR3 has 14 amino acids. Trimming left V 1 base short and J 6 bases short, with 10 bases between.

The sequence was collected from a man aged 55 to 70 with acute or convalescent COVID-19. This chain connects TRBV15 to TRBJ1-3; D call uncertain. The source material was peripheral blood. The CDR3 spells CATSRGPVPNTIYF. The CDR3 nucleotides read TGTGCCACCAGCAGAGGTCCAGTTCCAAACACCATATATTTT.